This T cell receptor (beta chain) was sequenced in a study of blood T cell repertoires in COVID-19. With V trimmed by 2 bases and J by 13 bases, 9 bases remained unmatched. Germline V gene sequence: CDR1 ENHRY, CDR2 SYGVKD. CDR3 length equals 15 residues. Using immunoSEQ multiplex PCR, the repertoire was profiled, and TCRdb retains in-frame clones only, with some absent. The sample lists around 180,000 clones, approximately 85% occurring once. The chain joins TRBV10-3 to TRBJ1-6; TRBD1 matches 9 bases. Material: peripheral blood. The TCR sequence derives from a man older than 75 with COVID-19, enrolled during active disease. The CDR3 protein is CAISEGVGQGFPLHF. As DNA, the CDR3 is TGTGCCATCAGTGAGGGGGTTGGACAGGGGTTCCCCCTCCACTTT.